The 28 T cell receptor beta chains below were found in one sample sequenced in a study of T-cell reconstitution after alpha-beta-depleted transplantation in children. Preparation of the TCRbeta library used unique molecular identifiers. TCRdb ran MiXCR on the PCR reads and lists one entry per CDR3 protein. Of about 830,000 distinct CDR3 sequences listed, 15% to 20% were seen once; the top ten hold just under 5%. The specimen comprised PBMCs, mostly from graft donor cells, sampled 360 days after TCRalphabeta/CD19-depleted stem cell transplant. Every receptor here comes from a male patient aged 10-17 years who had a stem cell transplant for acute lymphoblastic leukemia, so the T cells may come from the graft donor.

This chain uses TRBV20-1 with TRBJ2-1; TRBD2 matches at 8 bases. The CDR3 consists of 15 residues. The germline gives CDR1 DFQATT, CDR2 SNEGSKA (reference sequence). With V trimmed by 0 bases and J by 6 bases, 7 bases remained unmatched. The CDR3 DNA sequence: TGCAGTGCTAGAGATTGGAGCGGGAGCGGCAATGAGCAGTTCTTC. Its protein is CSARDWSGSGNEQFF.

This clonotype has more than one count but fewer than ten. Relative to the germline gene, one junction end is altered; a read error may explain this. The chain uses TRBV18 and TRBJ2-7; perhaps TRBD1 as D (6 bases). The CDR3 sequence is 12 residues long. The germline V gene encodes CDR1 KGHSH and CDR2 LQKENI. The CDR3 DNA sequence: TGTGCCAGCTCACCGGATGCGGACAGCAGCCACTTC. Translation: CASSPDADSSHF.

The CDR3 sequence: CASSFGQIYEQYF. In nucleotides, the CDR3 is TGTGCCAGCAGCTTTGGACAGATCTACGAGCAGTACTTC. This chain connects TRBV7-9 to TRBJ2-7; tentative D call: TRBD1 (6 bases). CDR3 length: 13 amino acids. Trimming cost V 3 bases and J 3 bases, with 9 bases left between them. CDR1 SEHNR and CDR2 FQNEAQ come from the germline V gene (reference sequence).

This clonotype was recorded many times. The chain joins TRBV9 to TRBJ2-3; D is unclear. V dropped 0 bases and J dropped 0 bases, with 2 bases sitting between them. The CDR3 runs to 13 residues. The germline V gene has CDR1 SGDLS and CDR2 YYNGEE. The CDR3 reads CASSVESTDTQYF. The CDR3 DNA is TGTGCCAGCAGCGTAGAGAGCACAGATACGCAGTATTTT. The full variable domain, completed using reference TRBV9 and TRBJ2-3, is DSGVTQTPKHLITATGQRVTLRCSPRSGDLSVYWYQQSLDQGLQFLIQYYNGEERAKGNILERFSAQQFPDLHSELNLSSLELGDSALYFCASSVESTDTQYFGPGTRLTVL.

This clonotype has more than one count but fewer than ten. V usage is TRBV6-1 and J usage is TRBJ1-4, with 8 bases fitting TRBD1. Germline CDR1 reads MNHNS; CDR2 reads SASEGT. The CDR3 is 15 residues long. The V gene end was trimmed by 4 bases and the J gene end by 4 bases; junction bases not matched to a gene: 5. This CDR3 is CASSGLTGVNEKLFF. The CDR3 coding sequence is TGTGCCAGCAGTGGACTGACAGGGGTTAATGAAAAACTGTTTTTT.

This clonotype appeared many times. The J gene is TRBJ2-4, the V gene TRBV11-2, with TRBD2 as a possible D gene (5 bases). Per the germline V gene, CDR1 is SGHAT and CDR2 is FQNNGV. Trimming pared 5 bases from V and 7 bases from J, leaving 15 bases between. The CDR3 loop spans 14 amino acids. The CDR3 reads CASSQLTKPNIQYF. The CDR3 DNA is TGTGCCAGCAGCCAACTGACTAAACCCAACATTCAGTACTTC.

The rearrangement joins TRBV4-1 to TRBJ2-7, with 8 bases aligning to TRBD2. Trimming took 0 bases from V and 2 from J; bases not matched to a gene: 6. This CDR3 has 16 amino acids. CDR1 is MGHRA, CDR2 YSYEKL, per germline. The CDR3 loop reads CASSQEKSGGTYEQYF. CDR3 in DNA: TGCGCCAGCAGCCAAGAAAAGAGCGGGGGTACCTACGAGCAGTACTTC.

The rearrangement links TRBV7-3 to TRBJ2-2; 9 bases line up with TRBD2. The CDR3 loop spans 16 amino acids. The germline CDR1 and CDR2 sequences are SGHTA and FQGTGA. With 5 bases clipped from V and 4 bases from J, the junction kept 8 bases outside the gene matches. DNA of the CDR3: TGTGCCAGCAGCCCCCCGACTAGCGGTGGCACCGGGGAGCTGTTTTTT. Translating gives CASSPPTSGGTGELFF.

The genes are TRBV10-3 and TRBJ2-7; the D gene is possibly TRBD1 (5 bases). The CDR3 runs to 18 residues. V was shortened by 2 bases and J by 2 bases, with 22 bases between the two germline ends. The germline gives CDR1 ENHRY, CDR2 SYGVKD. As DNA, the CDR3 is TGTGCCATCAGTGAGCTAGGGCAGGGCGAAGGCCGTACCTACGAGCAGTACTTC. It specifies CAISELGQGEGRTYEQYF.

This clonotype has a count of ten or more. Here the CDR3 DNA reads TGCGCCAGCAGCTTGGTGTCCGGCCTAGCGGGAGGGCCAACGCAGTATTTT. Translation gives CASSLVSGLAGGPTQYF. The rearrangement joins TRBV5-1 to TRBJ2-3; TRBD2 matches at 12 bases. The CDR3 loop spans 17 amino acids. Germline lookup yields CDR1 SGHRS and CDR2 YFSETQ. Trimming took 0 bases from V and 9 from J; bases not matched to a gene: 11.

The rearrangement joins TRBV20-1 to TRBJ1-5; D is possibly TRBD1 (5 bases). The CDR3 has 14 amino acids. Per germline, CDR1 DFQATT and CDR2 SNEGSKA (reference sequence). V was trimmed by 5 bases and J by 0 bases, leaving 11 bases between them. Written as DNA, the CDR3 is TGCAGTGCTGGGGGAGTCTATAGCAATCAGCCCCAGCATTTT. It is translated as CSAGGVYSNQPQHF.

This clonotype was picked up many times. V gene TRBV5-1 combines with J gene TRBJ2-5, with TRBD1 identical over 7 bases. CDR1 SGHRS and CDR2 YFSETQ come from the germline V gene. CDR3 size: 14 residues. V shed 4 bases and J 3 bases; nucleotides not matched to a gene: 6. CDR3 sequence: CASSRDRAEETQYF. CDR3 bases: TGCGCCAGCAGCCGAGACAGGGCCGAAGAGACCCAGTACTTC.

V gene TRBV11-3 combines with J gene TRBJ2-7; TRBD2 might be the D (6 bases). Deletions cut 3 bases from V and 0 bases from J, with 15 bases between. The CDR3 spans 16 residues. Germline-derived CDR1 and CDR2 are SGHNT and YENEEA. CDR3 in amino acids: CASSFSLSGPSYEQYF. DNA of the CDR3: TGTGCCAGCAGCTTTTCCCTTAGCGGACCCTCCTACGAGCAGTACTTC.

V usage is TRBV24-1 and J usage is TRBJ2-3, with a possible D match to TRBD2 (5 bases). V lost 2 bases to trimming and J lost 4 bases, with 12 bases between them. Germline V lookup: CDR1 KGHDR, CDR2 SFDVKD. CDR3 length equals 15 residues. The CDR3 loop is CATSDWGVTPDTQYF. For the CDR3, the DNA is TGTGCCACCAGTGATTGGGGAGTCACTCCAGATACGCAGTATTTT.

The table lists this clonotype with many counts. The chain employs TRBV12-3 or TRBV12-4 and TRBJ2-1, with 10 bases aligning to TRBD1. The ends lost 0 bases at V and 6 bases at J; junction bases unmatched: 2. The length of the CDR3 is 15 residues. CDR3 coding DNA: TGTGCCAGCAGTTTAGCGGGGACAGGGGTCAATGAGCAGTTCTTC. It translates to CASSLAGTGVNEQFF.

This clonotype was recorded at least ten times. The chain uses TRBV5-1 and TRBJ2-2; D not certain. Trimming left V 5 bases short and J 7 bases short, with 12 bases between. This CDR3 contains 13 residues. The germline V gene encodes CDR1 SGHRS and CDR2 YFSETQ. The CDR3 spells CASRGTEDGELFF. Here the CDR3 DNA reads TGCGCCAGCAGGGGAACTGAGGACGGGGAGCTGTTTTTT.

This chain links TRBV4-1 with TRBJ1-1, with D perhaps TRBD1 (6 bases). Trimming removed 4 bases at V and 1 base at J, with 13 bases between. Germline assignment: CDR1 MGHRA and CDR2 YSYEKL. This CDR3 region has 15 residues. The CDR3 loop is CASSLTGQPNTEAFF. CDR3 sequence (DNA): TGCGCCAGCAGCCTGACAGGACAGCCGAACACTGAAGCTTTCTTT.

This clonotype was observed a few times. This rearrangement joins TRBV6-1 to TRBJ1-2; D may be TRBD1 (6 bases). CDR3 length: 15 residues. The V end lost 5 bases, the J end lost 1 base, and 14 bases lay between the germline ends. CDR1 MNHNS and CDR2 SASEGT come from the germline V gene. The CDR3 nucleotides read TGTGCCAGCAGTCCGGGACATGTTCTTAACTATGGCTACACCTTC. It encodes CASSPGHVLNYGYTF.

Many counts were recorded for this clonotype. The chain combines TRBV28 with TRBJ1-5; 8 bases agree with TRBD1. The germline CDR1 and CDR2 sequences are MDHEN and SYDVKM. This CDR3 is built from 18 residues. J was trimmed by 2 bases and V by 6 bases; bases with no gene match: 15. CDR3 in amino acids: CASRMGQADQGGNQPQHF. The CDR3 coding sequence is TGTGCCAGCAGGATGGGACAGGCAGACCAGGGGGGCAATCAGCCCCAGCATTTT.

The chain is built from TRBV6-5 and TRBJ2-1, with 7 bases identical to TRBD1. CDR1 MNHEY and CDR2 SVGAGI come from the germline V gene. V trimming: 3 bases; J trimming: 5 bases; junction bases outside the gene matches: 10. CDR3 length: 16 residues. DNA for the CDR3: TGTGCCAGCAGTTATTTGACAGGGTTTCGTCACAATGAGCAGTTCTTC. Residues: CASSYLTGFRHNEQFF.

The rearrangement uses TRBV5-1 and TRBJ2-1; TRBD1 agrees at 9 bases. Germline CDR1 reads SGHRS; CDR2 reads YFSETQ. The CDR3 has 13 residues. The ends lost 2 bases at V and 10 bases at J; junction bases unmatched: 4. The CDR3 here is CASSLQGAWEQFF. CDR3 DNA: TGCGCCAGCAGCTTACAGGGGGCTTGGGAGCAGTTCTTC.

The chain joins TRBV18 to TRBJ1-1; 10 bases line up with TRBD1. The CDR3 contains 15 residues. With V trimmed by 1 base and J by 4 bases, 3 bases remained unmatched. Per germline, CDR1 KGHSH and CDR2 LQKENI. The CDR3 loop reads CASSPLTGGSTEAFF. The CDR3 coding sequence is TGTGCCAGCTCACCACTGACAGGGGGCTCCACTGAAGCTTTCTTT.

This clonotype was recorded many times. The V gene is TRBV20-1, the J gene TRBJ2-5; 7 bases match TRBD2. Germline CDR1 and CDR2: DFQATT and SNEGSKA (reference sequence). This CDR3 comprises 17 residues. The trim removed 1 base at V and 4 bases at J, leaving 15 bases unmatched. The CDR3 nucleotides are TGCAGTGCTAGAGTCAGCGGGACCGGGTCACTGCTAGAGACCCAGTACTTC. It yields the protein CSARVSGTGSLLETQYF.

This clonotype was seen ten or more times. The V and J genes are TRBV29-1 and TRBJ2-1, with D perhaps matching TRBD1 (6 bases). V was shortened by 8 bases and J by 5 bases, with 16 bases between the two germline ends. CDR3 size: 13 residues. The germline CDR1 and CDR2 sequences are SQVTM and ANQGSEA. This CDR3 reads CSQAGTTNNEQFF. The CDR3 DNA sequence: TGCAGCCAGGCCGGGACAACAAACAATGAGCAGTTCTTC.

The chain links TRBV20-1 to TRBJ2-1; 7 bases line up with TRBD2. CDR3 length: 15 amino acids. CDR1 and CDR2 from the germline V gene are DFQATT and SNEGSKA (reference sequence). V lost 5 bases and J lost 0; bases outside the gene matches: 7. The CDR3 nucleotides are TGCAGTGCTGAGGGGACTACAAGCTCCTACAATGAGCAGTTCTTC. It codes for CSAEGTTSSYNEQFF.

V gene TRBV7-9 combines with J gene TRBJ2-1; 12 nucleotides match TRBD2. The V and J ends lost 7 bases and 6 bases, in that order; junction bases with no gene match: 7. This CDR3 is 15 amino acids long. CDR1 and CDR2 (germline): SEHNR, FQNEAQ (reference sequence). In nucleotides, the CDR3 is TGTGCCAGCATCCAACTAGCGGGAGGTGTCAATGAGCAGTTCTTC. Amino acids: CASIQLAGGVNEQFF.

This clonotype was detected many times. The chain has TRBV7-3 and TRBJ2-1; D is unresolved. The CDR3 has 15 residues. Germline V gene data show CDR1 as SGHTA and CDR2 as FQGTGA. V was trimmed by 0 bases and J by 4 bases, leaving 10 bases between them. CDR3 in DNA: TGTGCCAGCAGCTTAACGAAGTCCTGGTACAATGAGCAGTTCTTC. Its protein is CASSLTKSWYNEQFF.

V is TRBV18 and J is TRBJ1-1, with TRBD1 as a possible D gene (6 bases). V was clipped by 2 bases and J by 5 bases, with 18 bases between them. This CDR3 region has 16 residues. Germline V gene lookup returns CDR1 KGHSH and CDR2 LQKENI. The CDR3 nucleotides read TGTGCCAGCTCACCATGGGGGGGCCCGGAGGGGACTGAAGCTTTCTTT. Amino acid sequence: CASSPWGGPEGTEAFF.